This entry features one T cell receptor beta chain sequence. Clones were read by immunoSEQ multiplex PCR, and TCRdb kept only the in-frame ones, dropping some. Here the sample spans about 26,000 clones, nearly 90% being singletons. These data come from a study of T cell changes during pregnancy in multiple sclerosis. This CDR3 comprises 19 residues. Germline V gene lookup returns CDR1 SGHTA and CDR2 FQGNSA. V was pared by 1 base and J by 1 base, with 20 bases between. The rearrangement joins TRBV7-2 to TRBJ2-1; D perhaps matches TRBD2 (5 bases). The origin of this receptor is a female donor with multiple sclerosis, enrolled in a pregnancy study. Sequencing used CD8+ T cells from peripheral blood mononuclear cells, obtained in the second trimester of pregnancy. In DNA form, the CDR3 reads TGTGCCAGCAGCTTAGAGCGCCTGGGAGTGGTAGGGTCCTACAATGAGCAGTTCTTC. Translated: CASSLERLGVVGSYNEQFF.